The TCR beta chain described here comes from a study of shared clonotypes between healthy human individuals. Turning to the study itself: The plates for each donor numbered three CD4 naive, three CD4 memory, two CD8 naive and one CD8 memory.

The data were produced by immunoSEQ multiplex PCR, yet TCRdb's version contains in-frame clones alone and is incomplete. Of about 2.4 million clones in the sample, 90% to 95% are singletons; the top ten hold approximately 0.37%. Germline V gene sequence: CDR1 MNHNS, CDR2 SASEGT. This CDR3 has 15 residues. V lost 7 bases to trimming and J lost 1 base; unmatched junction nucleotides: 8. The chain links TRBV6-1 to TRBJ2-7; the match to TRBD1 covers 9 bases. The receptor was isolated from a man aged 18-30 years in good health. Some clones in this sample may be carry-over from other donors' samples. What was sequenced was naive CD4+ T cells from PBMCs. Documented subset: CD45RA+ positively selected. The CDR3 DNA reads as TGTGCCAGCATGAAAGCGGGGACAGGGTCCTACGAGCAGTACTTC. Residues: CASMKAGTGSYEQYF.